This T cell receptor beta chain originates from a study of blood T cell repertoires in COVID-19 (TCRdb year 2020). Looking at the study overall: Collaborator samples came from the United States, Italy and Spain and covered acute and convalescent phases of COVID-19. The prospective study material was composed of cDNA or gDNA derived from T cells, B-cell-depleted T cells, or PBMCs. The dataset comprised deeply sampled blood TCRbeta repertoires from subjects exposed to, actively infected with, or recovered from COVID-19. The repertoires were released in a freely available public database meant as a resource for research on the immune response to SARS-CoV-2. The samples were drawn from two sources: the first 160 participants of the ongoing ImmuneRACE study, and about 1,300 subjects contributed by 6 global collaborators. The sample metadata nearly always contained a de-identified subject ID, COVID-19 status, age in years and sex. Where available, HLA class I and class II types were taken from metadata supplied by the sample provider and were not determined by assay-based typing. General findings and caveats noted by the study authors: The quantity of clinical and demographic metadata differed by source and by participant and was supplied without curation.

Reading the germline V gene (reference sequence) gives CDR1 SGHKS and CDR2 YYEKEE. From cysteine to phenylalanine, the CDR3 is 15 amino acids long. The retained sequence is limited to the CDR3, 45 bases, with the frame set at the first base. Trimming costs V 0 bases and J 0 bases, and their ends lie 6 bases apart. In Seattle, one collaborating source enrolled patients while the infection was active and tracked those patients longitudinally over the course of disease. Each collaborating institution followed its own protocols to collect whole blood in K2EDTA tubes. For TCRbeta analysis, collaborators shipped samples in one of three forms: frozen whole blood, isolated PBMCs, or DNA extracted from either of those sample types. With respect to this clone: No cognate antigen has been identified for it. The record has no base qualities; no much larger clone is one base away.

TCRbeta CDR3 regions were amplified from genomic DNA by means of the immunoSEQ Assay, a bias-controlled multiplex PCR. The paper's processing steps were these. Nucleated cell counts per sample were estimated from amplification of reference gene primers within the assay. Sequence reads were collapsed and filtered to measure the absolute abundance of every unique TCRbeta CDR3 rearrangement. For each sample, productive Simpson clonality was calculated by taking the square root of Simpson's diversity index across productive rearrangements. The table comes from immuneACCESS by way of TCRdb, which keeps in-frame sequences with V and J called. Part of the clones is missing from these tables; in studies checked, under half for an unresolved V gene and the rest for unknown reasons. Clone size and V and J calls were adopted from that table, with D and trimming inferred from the DNA. Present in this sample are approximately 150,000 clones, roughly 86% of which were seen just once. In total, the top ten clones hold just over 2.5% of the sample.

This TCR came from a woman of 80 years or more with COVID-19, enrolled during active disease. Source material: peripheral blood. Here the chain combines TRBV5-5 and TRBJ1-4; the D gene cannot be resolved reliably. CDR3 protein: CASSLAVATNEKLFF. In nucleotide form, the sequence is TGTGCCAGCAGCTTGGCCGTTGCAACTAATGAAAAACTGTTTTTT.